This T cell receptor beta chain derives from a study of technical replicates of blood from several donors. Clones were sequenced by immunoSEQ multiplex PCR, and TCRdb holds only the in-frame ones, with some missing. The sample has more than 90,000 clones, roughly 95% seen once; the top ten hold around 0.35%. Sequenced: T cells isolated from PBMCs. This receptor was identified in a human donor in good health.

CDR3 loop: CATRLVEDTEAFF. Here the CDR3 DNA reads TGTGCCACCCGACTGGTGGAGGACACTGAAGCTTTCTTT. This chain connects TRBV18 to TRBJ1-1; D not resolved. The germline gives CDR1 KGHSH, CDR2 LQKENI. The CDR3 has 13 residues. V lost 10 bases, J lost 3 bases, and 15 bases lay in between.